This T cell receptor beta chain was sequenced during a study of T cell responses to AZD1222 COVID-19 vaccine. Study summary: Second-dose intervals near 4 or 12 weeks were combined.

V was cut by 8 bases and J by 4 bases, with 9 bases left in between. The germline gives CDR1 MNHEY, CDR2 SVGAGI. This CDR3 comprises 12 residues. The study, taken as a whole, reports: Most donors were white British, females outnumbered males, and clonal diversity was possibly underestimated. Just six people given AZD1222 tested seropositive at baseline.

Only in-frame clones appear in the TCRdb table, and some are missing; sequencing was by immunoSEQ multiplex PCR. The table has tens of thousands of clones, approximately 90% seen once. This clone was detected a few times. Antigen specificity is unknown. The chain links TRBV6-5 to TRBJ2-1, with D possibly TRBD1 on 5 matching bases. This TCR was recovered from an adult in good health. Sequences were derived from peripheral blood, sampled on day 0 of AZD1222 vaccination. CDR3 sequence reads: CASADRYNEQFF. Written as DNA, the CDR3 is TGTGCCAGCGCCGACAGATACAATGAGCAGTTCTTC.